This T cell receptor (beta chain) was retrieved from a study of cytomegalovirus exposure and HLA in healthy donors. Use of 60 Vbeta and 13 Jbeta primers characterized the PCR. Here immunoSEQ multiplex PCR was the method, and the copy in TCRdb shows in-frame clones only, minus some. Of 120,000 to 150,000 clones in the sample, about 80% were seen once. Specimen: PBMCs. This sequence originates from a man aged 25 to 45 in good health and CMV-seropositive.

CDR3 sequence: CATRQDSSYNSPLHF. The CDR3 DNA follows: TGTGCCACCCGACAGGATAGCTCCTATAATTCACCCCTCCACTTT. The chain combines TRBV28 with TRBJ1-6; possibly TRBD1 for D (6 bases). V was trimmed by 10 bases and J by 0 bases, leaving 13 bases between them. The CDR3 covers 15 residues. Germline V gene lookup returns CDR1 MDHEN and CDR2 SYDVKM.